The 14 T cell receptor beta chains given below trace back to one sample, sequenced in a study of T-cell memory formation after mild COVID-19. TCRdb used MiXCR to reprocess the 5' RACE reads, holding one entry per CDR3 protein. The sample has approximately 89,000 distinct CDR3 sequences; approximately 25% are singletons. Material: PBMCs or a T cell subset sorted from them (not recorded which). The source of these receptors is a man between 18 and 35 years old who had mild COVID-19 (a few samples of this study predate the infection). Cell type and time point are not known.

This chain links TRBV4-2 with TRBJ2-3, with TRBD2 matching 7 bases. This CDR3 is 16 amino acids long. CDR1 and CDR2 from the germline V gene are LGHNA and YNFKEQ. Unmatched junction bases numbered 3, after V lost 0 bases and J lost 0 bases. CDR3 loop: CASSQEAGTSTDTQYF. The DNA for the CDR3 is TGTGCCAGCAGCCAAGAAGCGGGGACCAGCACAGATACGCAGTATTTT.

The CDR3: CASSPSGINQPQHF. CDR3 DNA sequence: TGTGCCAGCAGCCCATCAGGGATCAATCAGCCCCAGCATTTT. The chain recombines TRBV11-2 with TRBJ1-5; possible D gene TRBD1, 5 bases. V was clipped by 5 bases and J by 3 bases, with 11 bases between them. Germline CDR1 SGHAT, CDR2 FQNNGV. The CDR3 runs to 14 residues.

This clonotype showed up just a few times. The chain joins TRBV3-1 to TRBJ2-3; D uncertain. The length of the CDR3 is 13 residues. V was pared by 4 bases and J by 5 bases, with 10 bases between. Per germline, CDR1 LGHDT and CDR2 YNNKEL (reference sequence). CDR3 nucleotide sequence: TGTGCCAGCAGCCCCCTTGGAGAAGATACGCAGTATTTT. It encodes CASSPLGEDTQYF.

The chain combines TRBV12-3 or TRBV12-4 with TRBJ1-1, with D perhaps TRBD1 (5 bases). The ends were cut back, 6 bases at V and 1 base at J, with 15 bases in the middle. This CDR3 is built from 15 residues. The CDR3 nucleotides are TGTGCCAGCAGAGCGGGGGGAAGGGGGAACACTGAAGCTTTCTTT. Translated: CASRAGGRGNTEAFF.

The CDR3 DNA reads TGTGCCAGCAGTAATAATCCGGGACCGAAAATTTGGGCTTTCTTT. This translates into CASSNNPGPKIWAFF. The gene calls are TRBV7-6 and TRBJ1-1, with D perhaps matching TRBD1 (5 bases). Per the germline V gene, CDR1 is SGHVS and CDR2 is FNYEAQ. Trimming took 6 bases from V and 11 from J, leaving 25 bases between them. This CDR3 contains 15 residues.

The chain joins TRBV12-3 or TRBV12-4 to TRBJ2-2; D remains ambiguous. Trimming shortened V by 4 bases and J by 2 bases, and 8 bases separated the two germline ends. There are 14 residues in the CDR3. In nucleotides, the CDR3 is TGTGCCAGCAGTTACTCACCTAACACCGGGGAGCTGTTTTTT. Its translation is CASSYSPNTGELFF.

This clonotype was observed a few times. CDR3 amino acids: CASSESRVARTDTQYF. The CDR3 DNA is TGCGCCAGCAGTGAGTCTAGAGTTGCCCGAACAGATACGCAGTATTTT. The chain is built from TRBV10-1 and TRBJ2-3, with unresolved D. The CDR3 runs to 16 residues. Trimming removed 0 bases from V and 3 bases from J, with 13 bases in between. Germline V gene sequence: CDR1 WNHNN, CDR2 SYGVQD (reference sequence).

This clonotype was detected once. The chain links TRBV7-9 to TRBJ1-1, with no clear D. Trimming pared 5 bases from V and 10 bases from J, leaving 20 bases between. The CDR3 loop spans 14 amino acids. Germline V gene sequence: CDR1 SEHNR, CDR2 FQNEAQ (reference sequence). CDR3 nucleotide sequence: TGTGCCAGCAGCACGATAGAAGGGAGCCCGGGAGCTTTCTTT. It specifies CASSTIEGSPGAFF.

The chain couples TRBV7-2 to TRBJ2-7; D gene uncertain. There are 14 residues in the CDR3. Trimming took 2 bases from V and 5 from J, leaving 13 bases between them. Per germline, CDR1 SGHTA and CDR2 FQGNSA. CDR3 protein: CASSLLTRGDEQYV. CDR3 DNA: TGTGCCAGCAGCTTACTGACCCGTGGCGACGAGCAGTACGTC.

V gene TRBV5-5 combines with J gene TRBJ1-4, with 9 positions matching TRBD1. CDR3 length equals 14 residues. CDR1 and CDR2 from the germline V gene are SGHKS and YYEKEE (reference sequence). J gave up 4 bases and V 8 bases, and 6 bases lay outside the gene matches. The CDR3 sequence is CASHSTGGNEKLFF. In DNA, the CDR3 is TGTGCCAGTCACTCGACAGGGGGTAATGAAAAACTGTTTTTT. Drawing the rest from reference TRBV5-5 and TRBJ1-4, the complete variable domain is DAGVTQSPTHLIKTRGQQVTLRCSPISGHKSVSWYQQVLGQGPQFIFQYYEKEERGRGNFPDRFSARQFPNYSSELNVNALLLGDSALYLCASHSTGGNEKLFFGSGTQLSVL.

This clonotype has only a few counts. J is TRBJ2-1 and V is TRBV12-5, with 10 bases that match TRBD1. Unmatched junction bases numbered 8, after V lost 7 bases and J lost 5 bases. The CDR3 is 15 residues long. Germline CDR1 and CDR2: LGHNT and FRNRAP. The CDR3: CASAWGTGVHNEQFF. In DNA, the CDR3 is TGTGCTAGTGCCTGGGGGACAGGGGTCCACAATGAGCAGTTCTTC.

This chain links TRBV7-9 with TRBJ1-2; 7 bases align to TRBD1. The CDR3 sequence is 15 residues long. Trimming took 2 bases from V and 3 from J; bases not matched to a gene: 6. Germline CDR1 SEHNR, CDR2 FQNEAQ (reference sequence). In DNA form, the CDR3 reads TGTGCCAGCAGCTTAAAAGGGGGCGATCACTATGGCTACACCTTC. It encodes CASSLKGGDHYGYTF.

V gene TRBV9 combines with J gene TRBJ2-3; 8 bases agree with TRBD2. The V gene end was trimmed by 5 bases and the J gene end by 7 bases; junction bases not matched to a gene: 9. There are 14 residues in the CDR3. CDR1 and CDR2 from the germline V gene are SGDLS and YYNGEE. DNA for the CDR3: TGTGCCAGCAGTTGGGGGACTAGGATTAATACGCAGTATTTT. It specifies CASSWGTRINTQYF. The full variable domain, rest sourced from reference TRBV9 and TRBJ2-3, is DSGVTQTPKHLITATGQRVTLRCSPRSGDLSVYWYQQSLDQGLQFLIQYYNGEERAKGNILERFSAQQFPDLHSELNLSSLELGDSALYFCASSWGTRINTQYFGPGTRLTVL.

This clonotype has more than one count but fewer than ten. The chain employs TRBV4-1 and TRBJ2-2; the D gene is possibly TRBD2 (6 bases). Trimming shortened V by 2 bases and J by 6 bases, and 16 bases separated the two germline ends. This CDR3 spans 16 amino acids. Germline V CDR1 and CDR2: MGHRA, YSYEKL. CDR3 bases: TGCGCCAGCAGCCAATGTGGGGGGTGCGGATCCGGGGAGCTGTTTTTT. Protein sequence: CASSQCGGCGSGELFF.